The source of this T cell receptor (beta chain) is a study of T-cell memory formation after mild COVID-19. This clonotype was counted only a few times. TCRdb ran MiXCR on the 5' RACE reads and lists one entry per CDR3 protein. The sample has under 200,000 distinct CDR3 sequences; around a tenth are singletons. The CDR3 extends over 14 amino acids. V was shortened by 5 bases and J by 6 bases, with 16 bases between the two germline ends. In germline, CDR1 is SGHTA, CDR2 FQGNSA. Sequences were obtained from PBMCs or a T cell subset sorted from them (not recorded which). The chain uses TRBV7-2 and TRBJ1-1, with TRBD1 as a possible D gene (5 bases). The TCR originated in a man aged 18-30 years who had mild COVID-19 (a few samples of this study predate the infection). Cell type and time point are not known. CDR3 sequence (DNA): TGTGCCAGCAGCGCCCGCCGGGGGGGGGCTGAAGCTTTCTTT. Protein product: CASSARRGGAEAFF.